The 29 T cell receptor beta chains below were found in one sample sequenced in a study of blood T cell repertoires in COVID-19. Generated by immunoSEQ multiplex PCR, the TCRdb table keeps only in-frame clones and is missing some. The table has 95,000 to 110,000 clones, 87% seen once; the top ten hold approximately 3%. The sequenced material came from peripheral blood. The receptors derive from a man aged 50 to 59 in a cohort sampled during active COVID-19.

This clone was observed a single time. The chain has TRBV7-2 and TRBJ1-2, with D hard to call. The CDR3 is made up of 14 amino acids. Trimming took off 7 bases at V and 8 bases at J, with 20 bases between the two ends. The V gene's germline CDR1 is SGHTA and CDR2 FQGNSA. The CDR3 loop reads CASTAGAHTLGYTF. In DNA, the CDR3 is TGTGCCAGCACTGCGGGAGCGCACACTTTGGGCTACACCTTC.

With regard to this clone: This CDR3 is missing its conserved last phenylalanine or tryptophan, likely due to a read error. The limits of the CDR3 on the DNA are not certain, so only TCRdb's listed CDR3 is given. The chain links TRBV7-8 to TRBJ2-7; the table calls TRBD2, which could not be checked here. The CDR3 has 13 amino acids, counting both end residues. From germline, CDR1 is SGHVS and CDR2 FQNEAQ. CDR3 loop: CASSLTGTSGGLY.

The DNA for the CDR3 is TGTGCCGGAGGGTTTGGTCTAGAGGTGGTCGGGGAGCTGTTTTTT. It encodes CAGGFGLEVVGELFF. The chain recombines TRBV5-4 with TRBJ2-2; perhaps TRBD2 as D (6 bases). In germline, CDR1 is SGHNT, CDR2 YYREEE (reference sequence). V dropped 10 bases and J dropped 7 bases, with 23 bases sitting between them. The CDR3 totals 15 residues. The full variable domain, its missing parts supplied by reference TRBV5-4 and TRBJ2-2, is ETGVTQSPTHLIKTRGQQVTLRCSSQSGHNTVSWYQQALGQGPQFIFQYYREEENGRGNFPPRFSGLQFPNYSSELNVNALELDDSALYLCAGGFGLEVVGELFFGEGSRLTVL.

This sequence joins TRBV7-8 and TRBJ2-7, with 9 bases identical to TRBD2. The CDR3 extends over 16 amino acids. V was pared by 1 base and J by 6 bases, with 10 bases of the junction left unmatched. Germline V gene data show CDR1 as SGHVS and CDR2 as FQNEAQ. The CDR3 DNA reads TGTGCCAGCAGCTTAGAAAGAGCGGGGGGAGTTGCCGAGCAGTACTTC. This encodes CASSLERAGGVAEQYF. The full variable domain, with the rest looked up from reference TRBV7-8 and TRBJ2-7, is GAGVSQSPRYKVAKRGQDVALRCDPISGHVSLFWYQQALGQGPEFLTYFQNEAQLDKSGLPSDRFFAERPEGSVSTLKIQRTQQEDSAVYLCASSLERAGGVAEQYFGPGTRLTVT.

This chain connects TRBV2 to TRBJ2-5, with 7 bases aligning to TRBD2. The CDR3 has 13 amino acids. Trimming cost V 5 bases and J 3 bases; bases outside gene matches: 3. Germline assignment: CDR1 SNHLY and CDR2 FYNNEI. CDR3 region: CASSRLAEETQYF. CDR3 DNA: TGTGCCAGCAGTCGGCTAGCGGAAGAGACCCAGTACTTC.

The CDR3 here is CASSAETGYYGYTF. The CDR3 DNA follows: TGTGCCAGCAGCGCGGAGACAGGTTACTATGGCTACACCTTC. The rearrangement uses TRBV5-4 and TRBJ1-2, with a possible D match to TRBD1 (6 bases). The CDR3 has 14 residues. Germline CDR1 is SGHNT and CDR2 is YYREEE (reference sequence). V lost 4 bases and J lost 3, with 13 bases in between.

The chain combines TRBV12-3 or TRBV12-4 with TRBJ2-3, with D hard to call. V lost 8 bases to trimming and J lost 4 bases, with 10 bases between them. The CDR3 has 12 residues. The CDR3 reads CASGLVADTQYF. CDR3 sequence (DNA): TGTGCCAGCGGCCTAGTTGCAGATACGCAGTATTTT.

J is TRBJ2-5 and V is TRBV29-1; a possible D gene is TRBD1 (6 bases). Germline V gives CDR1 SQVTM, CDR2 ANQGSEA. The CDR3 spans 14 residues. The V gene lost 8 bases and the J gene lost 4 bases, with 20 bases spanning the gap. The DNA for the CDR3 is TGCAGCTTCGGGACAACTCGGATGGTAGAGACCCAGTACTTC. Protein product: CSFGTTRMVETQYF.

The chain recombines TRBV6-5 with TRBJ2-4, with 7 bases fitting TRBD2. Germline V gene data show CDR1 as MNHEY and CDR2 as SVGAGI. J was trimmed by 1 base and V by 5 bases; bases with no gene match: 5. The CDR3 loop spans 15 amino acids. As DNA, the CDR3 is TGTGCCAGCAGTAGCGTGGGGGGGGCCAAAAACATTCAGTACTTC. Translated, it gives CASSSVGGAKNIQYF.

V usage is TRBV4-3 and J usage is TRBJ1-1, with 7 bases aligning to TRBD1. The CDR3 runs to 16 residues. The germline V gene has CDR1 LGHNA and CDR2 YSLEER. V gave up 0 bases and J gave up 1 base; unmatched junction bases: 5. The CDR3 sequence: CASSQDPRDRNTEAFF. The CDR3 DNA sequence: TGCGCCAGCAGCCAAGACCCTCGGGACAGGAACACTGAAGCTTTCTTT.

The V call is TRBV6-1, the J call TRBJ2-3, with 8 bases matching TRBD1. With V trimmed by 0 bases and J by 6 bases, 5 bases remained unmatched. From germline, CDR1 is MNHNS and CDR2 SASEGT. This CDR3 spans 15 amino acids. CDR3 amino acids: CASSEALPGGDTQYF. DNA for the CDR3: TGTGCCAGCAGTGAAGCGCTTCCAGGGGGCGATACGCAGTATTTT.

CDR3 sequence reads: CASSFGTDYEQYF. CDR3 in DNA: TGTGCCAGCAGCTTCGGGACAGACTACGAGCAGTACTTC. This chain links TRBV5-6 with TRBJ2-7; 7 bases are a match to TRBD1. CDR3 length: 13 residues. Losses at the gene ends were 2 bases for V and 3 bases for J; bases not matched to a gene: 2. Looked up from germline, CDR1 is SGHDT and CDR2 is YYEEEE.

The chain combines TRBV7-6 with TRBJ2-2; D is possibly TRBD1 (6 bases). Per germline, CDR1 SGHVS and CDR2 FNYEAQ. V was shortened by 5 bases and J by 0 bases, with 13 bases between the two germline ends. This CDR3 region has 16 residues. CDR3 sequence reads: CASSVQTGANTGELFF. The DNA for the CDR3 is TGTGCCAGCAGCGTACAGACAGGTGCGAACACCGGGGAGCTGTTTTTT.

The gene calls are TRBV7-2 and TRBJ1-2, with 7 bases that match TRBD1. From germline, CDR1 is SGHTA and CDR2 FQGNSA. The CDR3 loop spans 13 amino acids. With 5 bases clipped from V and 6 bases from J, the junction kept 6 bases outside the gene matches. Written as DNA, the CDR3 is TGTGCCAGCAGCCCTGACAGGGAGGATGGCTACACCTTC. It codes for CASSPDREDGYTF.

This chain links TRBV19 with TRBJ2-3; TRBD2 matches 11 bases. The CDR3 runs to 19 residues. Germline lookup yields CDR1 LNHDA and CDR2 SQIVND (reference sequence). With 3 bases clipped from V and 2 bases from J, the junction kept 13 bases outside the gene matches. DNA of the CDR3: TGTGCCAGTAGTATTCCGCGGGCGGGGACTAGCGGCTACACAGATACGCAGTATTTT. It specifies CASSIPRAGTSGYTDTQYF.

The V call is TRBV6-6, the J call TRBJ1-5; D perhaps matches TRBD1 (6 bases). The CDR3 sequence is 14 residues long. Trimming stripped 6 bases from V and 4 bases from J, with 13 bases between. Germline CDR1 MNHNY, CDR2 SVGAGI (reference sequence). CDR3 residues: CASSVTGPNQPQHF. As DNA, the CDR3 is TGTGCCAGCAGCGTAACAGGGCCTAATCAGCCCCAGCATTTT.

This clone occurred once. The gene calls are TRBV5-5 and TRBJ2-3, with TRBD2 as a possible D gene (6 bases). V was trimmed by 1 base and J by 6 bases, leaving 12 bases between them. CDR1 is SGHKS and CDR2 is YYEKEE in the germline V gene (reference sequence). The CDR3 loop spans 14 amino acids. The CDR3 nucleotides read TGTGCCAGCAGCTTGTCCGGGGGTGGTGATACGCAGTATTTT. Its protein product is CASSLSGGGDTQYF.

V is TRBV10-3 and J is TRBJ2-6, with D possibly being TRBD1 (6 bases). This CDR3 region has 16 residues. The V gene lost 10 bases and the J gene lost 0 bases, with 16 bases spanning the gap. Germline V gene data show CDR1 as ENHRY and CDR2 as SYGVKD. CDR3 residues: CATRTVVSSGANVLTF. In nucleotides, the CDR3 is TGTGCCACCCGGACAGTCGTCAGCTCTGGGGCCAACGTCCTGACTTTC.

V usage is TRBV18 and J usage is TRBJ1-4, with 8 bases fitting TRBD1. This CDR3 is 14 amino acids long. J gave up 8 bases and V 5 bases, and 7 bases lay outside the gene matches. CDR1 is KGHSH and CDR2 is LQKENI in the germline V gene. CDR3 loop: CASSADRVQEKLFF. The CDR3 bases are TGTGCCAGCTCAGCGGACAGGGTTCAAGAAAAACTGTTTTTT.

The chain carries TRBV5-5 and TRBJ1-3; D unresolved. This CDR3 has 15 residues. Between the trimmed V and J ends, which lost 2 bases and 0 bases, there was a span of 9 bases. CDR1 is SGHKS, CDR2 YYEKEE, per germline (reference sequence). CDR3 residues: CASSFGQISGNTIYF. In DNA, the CDR3 is TGTGCCAGCAGCTTTGGTCAGATCTCTGGAAACACCATATATTTT.

This sequence joins TRBV29-1 and TRBJ2-3, with D perhaps matching TRBD1 (6 bases). The V and J ends lost 7 bases and 1 base respectively, with 15 bases between them. This CDR3 has 14 residues. The germline V gene has CDR1 SQVTM and CDR2 ANQGSEA. CDR3 sequence (DNA): TGCAGCGCGGAGGACAGCAGGGGCACAGATACGCAGTATTTT. Encoded protein: CSAEDSRGTDTQYF.

This clone has a single count. Distinct nucleotide sequences in the sample also encode this CDR3. The chain recombines TRBV28 with TRBJ2-5, with D possibly TRBD1 on 6 matching bases. Germline V gene data show CDR1 as MDHEN and CDR2 as SYDVKM. The CDR3 is 14 amino acids. The V end was cut by 2 bases, the J end by 1 base, with 8 bases between. In DNA form, the CDR3 reads TGTGCCAGCAGTTTAGGGGGCAGCCAAGAGACCCAGTACTTC. It encodes CASSLGGSQETQYF. The full variable domain, rest sourced from reference TRBV28 and TRBJ2-5, is DVKVTQSSRYLVKRTGEKVFLECVQDMDHENMFWYRQDPGLGLRLIYFSYDVKMKEKGDIPEGYSVSREKKERFSLILESASTNQTSMYLCASSLGGSQETQYFGPGTRLLVL.

This chain joins TRBV6-6 and TRBJ2-3, with 8 bases identical to TRBD2. The CDR3 consists of 16 residues. Germline loops: CDR1 MNHNY, CDR2 SVGAGI (reference sequence). V lost 5 bases and J lost 5; bases outside the gene matches: 12. The CDR3 coding sequence is TGTGCCAGCAGTCCTACCGGGGGGGAGGTCCGAGATACGCAGTATTTT. Translated: CASSPTGGEVRDTQYF.

With respect to this clone: Other DNA sequences in this sample translate to the same CDR3. The V gene is TRBV5-4, the J gene TRBJ1-6; 7 bases agree with TRBD1. The CDR3 totals 13 residues. Germline CDR1 SGHNT, CDR2 YYREEE (reference sequence). J gave up 6 bases and V 4 bases, and 1 base lay outside the gene matches. CDR3 protein: CASSRDSNSPLHF. The CDR3, as DNA: TGTGCCAGCAGCCGGGACAGTAATTCACCCCTCCACTTT.

CDR3 sequence (DNA): TGCGCCAGCAGCTCCCCCCCGGAGGATACGCAGTATTTT. The encoded protein is CASSSPPEDTQYF. The V call is TRBV5-1, the J call TRBJ2-3; D is ambiguous. In germline, CDR1 is SGHRS, CDR2 YFSETQ. Between the trimmed V and J ends, which lost 3 bases and 6 bases, there was a span of 11 bases. The CDR3 consists of 13 residues. Full variable domain (remainder filled in from reference TRBV5-1 and TRBJ2-3): KAGVTQTPRYLIKTRGQQVTLSCSPISGHRSVSWYQQTPGQGLQFLFEYFSETQRNKGNFPGRFSGRQFSNSRSEMNVSTLELGDSALYLCASSSPPEDTQYFGPGTRLTVL.

The chain is built from TRBV6-6 and TRBJ1-6; the D is unclear. The CDR3 consists of 16 residues. V was cut by 2 bases and J by 0 bases, with 8 bases left in between. CDR1 is MNHNY, CDR2 SVGAGI, per germline (reference sequence). Here the CDR3 reads CASSYPGSSYNSPLHF. In DNA, the CDR3 is TGTGCCAGCAGTTACCCGGGGAGCTCCTATAATTCACCCCTCCACTTT.

The rearrangement links TRBV6-5 to TRBJ2-7; D gene uncertain. The germline V gene has CDR1 MNHEY and CDR2 SVGAGI. The CDR3 has 13 residues. Trimming took 8 bases from V and 4 from J, leaving 15 bases between them. CDR3 DNA: TGTGCCAGCTCACATGACCGGAGATACGAGCAGTACTTC. Translation gives CASSHDRRYEQYF.

The chain joins TRBV24-1 to TRBJ2-3; TRBD2 is a possible D gene (6 bases). Trimming removed 9 bases from V and 4 bases from J, with 16 bases in between. The CDR3 loop spans 14 amino acids. The germline V gene has CDR1 KGHDR and CDR2 SFDVKD. The CDR3, as DNA: TGTGCCACCTCGGCGGGGTTAAACGCAGATACGCAGTATTTT. Translated, it gives CATSAGLNADTQYF.

The chain has TRBV12-3 or TRBV12-4 and TRBJ2-7; 7 bases match TRBD1. The CDR3 runs 13 residues. The V segment lost 6 bases and the J segment 1 base; nucleotides outside the gene matches: 3. CDR3 protein: CASRGQVSYEQYF. CDR3 DNA sequence: TGTGCCAGCAGAGGACAGGTTTCCTACGAGCAGTACTTC.